This entry lists 24 T cell receptor beta chains sequenced from one sample in a study of response to subunit inactivated influenza vaccine (dated by TCRdb to the late 2010s). Libraries were made using RT-PCR. The reads were generated on an Illumina HiSeq 2500. In-frame beta chains were kept once TCRdb had trimmed the public reads at Q25 with fastp and called clones with MiXCR. Each record represents a unique CDR3 protein, reported with the most common genes and DNA among its rows. This sample holds some 540,000 distinct CDR3 sequences; around 25% were observed only once. Roughly 2.8% of the sample is taken by the ten largest. This sample also belongs to another study, concerning T cells expressing NK-cell markers. As the second publication notes: 5'RACE template switching, by which a universal primer site and unique molecular identifiers were added, was used to make TCR beta cDNA libraries.

The input for sequencing was CD4+ T cells sorted from PBMCs, taken 11 to 12 days after vaccination. All receptors come from a man between 45 and 60 years old who received an inactivated influenza vaccine. Donor details come from another sample of the same person, matched by shared clones.

The rearrangement links TRBV7-2 to TRBJ2-1; 8 bases agree with TRBD1. This CDR3 has 15 amino acids. The junction had 2 bases not matched to a gene; V was cut back by 2 bases and J by 2 bases. The V gene's germline CDR1 is SGHTA and CDR2 FQGNSA. This CDR3 reads CASSLLGQAYNEQFF. DNA for the CDR3: TGTGCCAGCAGCTTATTGGGACAGGCCTACAATGAGCAGTTCTTC.

This rearrangement joins TRBV4-3 to TRBJ2-7; D possibly corresponds to TRBD1 (6 bases). The CDR3 is 16 amino acids. The germline CDR1 and CDR2 sequences are LGHNA and YSLEER. V was shortened by 6 bases and J by 3 bases, with 21 bases between the two germline ends. The CDR3: CASRPGFKTGLYEQYF. The CDR3 DNA reads TGCGCCAGCAGGCCTGGTTTTAAGACAGGTCTCTACGAGCAGTACTTC.

CDR3 protein: CAISALDRAYEQYF. DNA for the CDR3: TGTGCCATCAGTGCCCTGGACAGGGCTTACGAGCAGTACTTC. The chain links TRBV10-3 to TRBJ2-7, with 8 bases identical to TRBD1. The CDR3 runs to 14 residues. J lost 4 bases, V lost 4 bases, and 6 bases had no gene match. Germline assignment: CDR1 ENHRY and CDR2 SYGVKD.

V is TRBV3-1 and J is TRBJ2-7, with TRBD2 as a possible D gene (5 bases). V was cut by 4 bases and J by 0 bases, with 13 bases left in between. CDR1 and CDR2 from the germline V gene are LGHDT and YNNKEL (reference sequence). This CDR3 has 15 residues. In nucleotides, the CDR3 is TGTGCCAGCAGCCCCCACCCGGGGAGCTCCTACGAGCAGTACTTC. Translating gives CASSPHPGSSYEQYF.

CDR3 sequence: CASSFGGVAEKLFF. CDR3 DNA sequence: TGCGCCAGCAGCTTTGGGGGGGTAGCGGAAAAACTGTTTTTT. The chain is built from TRBV5-1 and TRBJ1-4; possibly TRBD1 for D (5 bases). V was shortened by 2 bases and J by 8 bases, with 13 bases between the two germline ends. This CDR3 spans 14 amino acids. Germline V lookup: CDR1 SGHRS, CDR2 YFSETQ.

This clonotype appeared a single time. The chain is built from TRBV5-1 and TRBJ1-4; TRBD1 aligns across 12 bases. The CDR3 consists of 16 residues. Looked up from germline, CDR1 is SGHRS and CDR2 is YFSETQ. The J segment lost 6 bases and the V segment lost 0 bases, leaving 3 bases of the junction unmatched. CDR3 in DNA: TGCGCCAGCAGCTTGGGGGACAGGGGGCGCGATGAAAAACTGTTTTTT. Translation gives CASSLGDRGRDEKLFF.

This clonotype has more than one count but fewer than ten. This chain joins TRBV7-6 and TRBJ2-7; possible D gene TRBD1, 5 bases. The CDR3 covers 14 residues. Trimming cost V 6 bases and J 7 bases, with 19 bases left between them. The germline gives CDR1 SGHVS, CDR2 FNYEAQ. The CDR3 loop is CASSLREAGNEQYF. CDR3 DNA: TGTGCCAGCAGTCTGAGAGAGGCAGGGAATGAGCAGTACTTC.

The J gene is TRBJ2-3, the V gene TRBV19; D gene uncertain. Trimming removed 7 bases from V and 0 bases from J, with 14 bases in between. The germline V gene encodes CDR1 LNHDA and CDR2 SQIVND (reference sequence). CDR3 size: 15 residues. The CDR3 spells CASNQRARSTDTQYF. As DNA, the CDR3 is TGTGCCAGTAACCAACGGGCTAGGAGCACAGATACGCAGTATTTT.

This clonotype was counted only a few times. V usage is TRBV9 and J usage is TRBJ2-1, with TRBD1 matching over 7 bases. Per germline, CDR1 SGDLS and CDR2 YYNGEE. The CDR3 has 17 residues. The V gene end was trimmed by 3 bases and the J gene end by 0 bases; junction bases not matched to a gene: 9. The CDR3 protein is CASSERVGTVSYNEQFF. The CDR3 DNA follows: TGTGCCAGCAGCGAAAGGGTCGGGACAGTCTCCTACAATGAGCAGTTCTTC.

The chain links TRBV3-1 to TRBJ2-3, with D maybe TRBD2 (5 bases). The V end was cut by 3 bases, the J end by 1 base, with 8 bases between. CDR3 length equals 14 residues. Per the germline V gene, CDR1 is LGHDT and CDR2 is YNNKEL (reference sequence). The chain's CDR3 is CASSHGLRTDTQYF. For the CDR3, the DNA is TGTGCCAGCAGCCACGGACTTCGCACAGATACGCAGTATTTT.

This clonotype was seen many times. The CDR3: CASSLQLNSNQPQHF. Here the CDR3 DNA reads TGTGCCAGCAGTTTGCAGCTTAATAGCAATCAGCCCCAGCATTTT. The J gene is TRBJ1-5, the V gene TRBV6-2 or TRBV6-3, with no clear D. Per germline, CDR1 MNHEY and CDR2 SVGEGT. The CDR3 totals 15 residues. Trimming pared 4 bases from V and 0 bases from J, leaving 10 bases between.

This clonotype was observed a few times. The J gene is TRBJ2-3, the V gene TRBV9; no clear D gene. Germline V gene sequence: CDR1 SGDLS, CDR2 YYNGEE. The CDR3 covers 14 residues. V was trimmed by 0 bases and J by 0 bases, leaving 5 bases between them. This CDR3 is CASSVGPSTDTQYF. The CDR3 nucleotides read TGTGCCAGCAGCGTAGGTCCTAGCACAGATACGCAGTATTTT.

DNA of the CDR3: TGTGCCAGCAGTTACTTAGCCGCGGCGACTGAAGCTTTCTTT. Amino acids: CASSYLAAATEAFF. The rearrangement links TRBV6-5 to TRBJ1-1; D uncertain. The CDR3 sequence is 14 residues long. The germline V gene encodes CDR1 MNHEY and CDR2 SVGAGI. V lost 1 base, J lost 5 bases, and 11 bases lay in between.

The V gene is TRBV7-9, the J gene TRBJ2-2; 12 nucleotides match TRBD1. The CDR3 covers 16 residues. V gave up 5 bases and J gave up 6 bases; unmatched junction bases: 7. In germline, CDR1 is SEHNR, CDR2 FQNEAQ (reference sequence). The CDR3 bases are TGTGCCAGCAGCACCCGGGACAGGGGGCGCGCCGGGGAGCTGTTTTTT. It codes for CASSTRDRGRAGELFF.

The chain uses TRBV29-1 and TRBJ1-5; no firm D call. V lost 6 bases and J 3 bases, leaving 15 bases between the germline ends. The germline gives CDR1 SQVTM, CDR2 ANQGSEA. The CDR3 consists of 14 residues. The chain's CDR3 is CSVGVADPNQPQHF. The CDR3 coding sequence is TGCAGCGTGGGTGTCGCGGACCCCAATCAGCCCCAGCATTTT.

This clonotype was seen a few times. The chain uses TRBV7-8 and TRBJ1-5; 8 nucleotides agree with TRBD1. The CDR3 is 15 residues long. Per the germline V gene, CDR1 is SGHVS and CDR2 is FQNEAQ. V lost 5 bases, J lost 5 bases, and 8 bases stayed unmatched. In DNA, the CDR3 is TGTGCCAGCAGCAGACACAGGGGGGAGGATCAGCCCCAGCATTTT. Translating it yields CASSRHRGEDQPQHF.

This clonotype was picked up a small number of times. The CDR3 DNA is TGTGCCAGCATGGATGGGGGGTGGCTCACAGATACGCAGTATTTT. Translating it yields CASMDGGWLTDTQYF. V and J are TRBV7-2 and TRBJ2-3; tentatively, D is TRBD2 (6 bases). CDR1 and CDR2 (germline): SGHTA, FQGNSA. The V gene lost 7 bases and the J gene lost 2 bases, with 16 bases spanning the gap. The length of the CDR3 is 15 residues.

The chain links TRBV5-1 to TRBJ1-1, with a weak D call TRBD1 (6 bases). Germline-derived CDR1 and CDR2 are SGHRS and YFSETQ. The V and J ends lost 0 bases and 3 bases respectively, with 9 bases between them. This CDR3 spans 14 amino acids. The CDR3: CASSLGQVYTEAFF. DNA of the CDR3: TGCGCCAGCAGCTTGGGACAGGTTTACACTGAAGCTTTCTTT.

The gene calls are TRBV12-3 or TRBV12-4 and TRBJ1-6, with a weak D call TRBD1 (5 bases). This CDR3 region has 15 residues. The V gene lost 7 bases and the J gene lost 6 bases, with 16 bases spanning the gap. The CDR3 reads CASTQGGVGNSPLHF. As DNA, the CDR3 is TGTGCCAGCACCCAGGGAGGAGTGGGTAATTCACCCCTCCACTTT.

The V call is TRBV20-1, the J call TRBJ1-6, with D perhaps TRBD1 (6 bases). V lost 0 bases and J lost 10, with 16 bases in between. The CDR3 is 15 amino acids. Germline CDR1 DFQATT, CDR2 SNEGSKA (reference sequence). In nucleotides, the CDR3 is TGCAGTGCTAGAGACCTACAGGGAACGGGCTCACCCCTCCACTTT. Translation gives CSARDLQGTGSPLHF.

The chain links TRBV6-1 to TRBJ1-1; 7 bases are a match to TRBD1. Germline CDR1 is MNHNS and CDR2 is SASEGT. The CDR3 runs to 13 residues. The ends lost 5 bases at V and 11 bases at J; junction bases unmatched: 11. This CDR3 is CASSPLRGGRAFF. The CDR3 DNA sequence: TGTGCCAGCAGTCCCCTCAGGGGGGGAAGGGCTTTCTTT.

This clonotype has only a few counts. This chain's CDR3 is CASSWIAGNTDTQYF. DNA for the CDR3: TGTGCCAGCAGCTGGATAGCCGGGAACACAGATACGCAGTATTTT. This sequence joins TRBV11-2 and TRBJ2-3; D is possibly TRBD2 (5 bases). Germline assignment: CDR1 SGHAT and CDR2 FQNNGV. CDR3 length: 15 residues. V gave up 4 bases and J gave up 2 bases, with 13 bases separating them.

The chain couples TRBV30 to TRBJ2-2; TRBD2 might be the D (7 bases). CDR3 length: 14 amino acids. The germline gives CDR1 GTSNPN, CDR2 SVGIG (reference sequence). The V gene lost 5 bases and the J gene lost 4 bases, with 14 bases spanning the gap. The CDR3 nucleotides are TGTGCCTGGGCAACAGGGAGGGGCACCGGGGAGCTGTTTTTT. Encoded protein: CAWATGRGTGELFF.

Regarding this clonotype: Being one base from a much bigger clone, this may be a read error. The CDR3 DNA sequence: TGCGCCAGCAGCCCTAGAATAACAGGGGGCTACGAGCAGTACTTC. As protein: CASSPRITGGYEQYF. The chain uses TRBV5-1 and TRBJ2-7, with 8 bases identical to TRBD1. The V segment lost 4 bases and the J segment 3 bases; nucleotides outside the gene matches: 9. This CDR3 has 15 amino acids. Germline V gene lookup returns CDR1 SGHRS and CDR2 YFSETQ.